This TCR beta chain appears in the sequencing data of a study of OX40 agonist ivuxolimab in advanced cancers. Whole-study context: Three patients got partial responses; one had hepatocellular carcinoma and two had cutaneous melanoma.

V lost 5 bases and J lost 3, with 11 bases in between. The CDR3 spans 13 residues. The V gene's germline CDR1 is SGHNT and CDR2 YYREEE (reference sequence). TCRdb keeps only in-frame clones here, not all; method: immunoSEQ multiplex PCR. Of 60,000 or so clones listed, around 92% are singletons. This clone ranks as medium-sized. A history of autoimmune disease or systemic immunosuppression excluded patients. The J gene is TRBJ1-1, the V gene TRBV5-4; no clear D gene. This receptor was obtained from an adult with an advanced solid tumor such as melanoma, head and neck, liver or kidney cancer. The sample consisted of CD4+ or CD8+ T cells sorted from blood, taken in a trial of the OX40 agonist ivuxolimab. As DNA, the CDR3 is TGTGCCAGCAGTTTTGACTTGCACACTGAAGCTTTCTTT. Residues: CASSFDLHTEAFF.